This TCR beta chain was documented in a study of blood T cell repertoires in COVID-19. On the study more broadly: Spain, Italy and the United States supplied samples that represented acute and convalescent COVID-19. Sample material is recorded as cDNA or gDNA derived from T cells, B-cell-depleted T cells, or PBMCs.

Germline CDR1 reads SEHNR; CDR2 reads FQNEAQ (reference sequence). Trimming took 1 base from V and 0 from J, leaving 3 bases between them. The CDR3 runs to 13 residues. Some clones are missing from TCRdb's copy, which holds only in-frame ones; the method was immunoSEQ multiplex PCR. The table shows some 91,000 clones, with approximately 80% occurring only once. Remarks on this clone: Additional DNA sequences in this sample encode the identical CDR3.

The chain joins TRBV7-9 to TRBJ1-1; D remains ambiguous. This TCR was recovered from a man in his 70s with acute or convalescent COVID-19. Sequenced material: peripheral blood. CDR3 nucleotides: TGTGCCAGCAGCTTAGTCGTGAACACTGAAGCTTTCTTT. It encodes CASSLVVNTEAFF.